The 27 T cell receptor beta chains reported below all come from one sample, sequenced in a study of cytomegalovirus exposure and HLA in healthy donors. Using immunoSEQ multiplex PCR, the repertoire was profiled, and TCRdb retains in-frame clones only, with some absent. The sample carries around 86,000 clones, roughly 92% recorded once. Sequencing input: PBMCs. The receptors derive from a woman in her 30s in good health and CMV-seropositive.

This clone was found once. This sequence joins TRBV6-5 and TRBJ1-3; D is unresolved. CDR1 and CDR2 (germline): MNHEY, SVGAGI. CDR3 length: 12 amino acids. Trimming took 9 bases from V and 0 from J, leaving 6 bases between them. The CDR3 sequence is CASLSSGNTIYF. The CDR3, as DNA: TGTGCCAGTCTTAGCTCTGGAAACACCATATATTTT.

The chain is built from TRBV5-4 and TRBJ2-7; 13 bases align to TRBD2. The CDR3 has 16 amino acids. Germline V gene sequence: CDR1 SGHNT, CDR2 YYREEE (reference sequence). Trimming took 5 bases from V and 6 from J; bases not matched to a gene: 11. The CDR3 loop is CASSFGTSGTPSEQYF. In DNA form, the CDR3 reads TGTGCCAGCAGTTTCGGGACTAGCGGGACTCCCTCCGAGCAGTACTTC.

The V call is TRBV7-2, the J call TRBJ2-7, with a tentative D call TRBD2 (6 bases). The CDR3 has 13 amino acids. CDR1 and CDR2 (germline): SGHTA, FQGNSA. Trimming removed 4 bases from V and 6 bases from J, with 13 bases in between. CDR3 in amino acids: CASSSPNGGEQYF. The CDR3, as DNA: TGTGCCAGCAGCTCCCCCAACGGGGGCGAGCAGTACTTC.

The chain has TRBV9 and TRBJ2-3; TRBD2 matches at 9 bases. This CDR3 is 17 amino acids long. CDR1 and CDR2 from the germline V gene are SGDLS and YYNGEE. J was trimmed by 3 bases and V by 4 bases; bases with no gene match: 12. CDR3 loop: CASSRGSSGSMTDTQYF. The CDR3 DNA reads TGTGCCAGCAGCCGGGGAAGTAGCGGGAGTATGACAGATACGCAGTATTTT.

CDR3 nucleotide sequence: TGCGCCAGCCAGGGACTAGGGGCCTACAATGAGCAGTTCTTC. This gives the protein CASQGLGAYNEQFF. The rearrangement joins TRBV5-1 to TRBJ2-1; 8 bases are a match to TRBD2. Per germline, CDR1 SGHRS and CDR2 YFSETQ. The CDR3 length is 14 residues. Trimming at V came to 7 bases and at J to 2 bases, leaving 5 bases not matched to a gene.

The rearrangement links TRBV6-5 to TRBJ1-5; D not certain. Germline V gives CDR1 MNHEY, CDR2 SVGAGI. V gave up 6 bases and J gave up 1 base, with 13 bases separating them. The CDR3 totals 15 residues. As DNA, the CDR3 is TGTGCCAGCAGGTCGGAGCGCTTGAGCAATCAGCCCCAGCATTTT. Translated, it gives CASRSERLSNQPQHF.

The V gene is TRBV7-9, the J gene TRBJ2-1; D is possibly TRBD2 (6 bases). This CDR3 contains 16 residues. Germline V lookup: CDR1 SEHNR, CDR2 FQNEAQ (reference sequence). V lost 5 bases and J lost 0, with 14 bases in between. The CDR3 here is CASSPDAGSSYNEQFF. CDR3 bases: TGTGCCAGCAGCCCCGATGCGGGGAGCTCCTACAATGAGCAGTTCTTC.

The chain employs TRBV9 and TRBJ2-1, with D hard to call. Per the germline V gene, CDR1 is SGDLS and CDR2 is YYNGEE. CDR3 length equals 14 residues. V lost 3 bases and J 8 bases, leaving 15 bases between the germline ends. The CDR3 nucleotides are TGTGCCAGCAGCGCCTACTCCGGTGGGCATGAGCAGTTCTTC. Its translation is CASSAYSGGHEQFF.

V gene TRBV7-6 combines with J gene TRBJ2-4; TRBD1 matches 9 bases. The CDR3 is 19 amino acids. The germline V gene has CDR1 SGHVS and CDR2 FNYEAQ. Trimming cost V 5 bases and J 0 bases; bases outside gene matches: 14. The CDR3 coding sequence is TGTGCCAGCAGCCCACGGACAGGGGCCGACGGACTAGCCAAAAACATTCAGTACTTC. Protein product: CASSPRTGADGLAKNIQYF.

The chain links TRBV5-4 to TRBJ2-3; maybe TRBD2 (5 bases). The CDR3 consists of 15 residues. Germline V gene lookup returns CDR1 SGHNT and CDR2 YYREEE (reference sequence). V was cut by 4 bases and J by 2 bases, with 14 bases left in between. CDR3 in amino acids: CASSGKLGPTDTQYF. DNA of the CDR3: TGTGCCAGCAGCGGTAAACTAGGGCCCACAGATACGCAGTATTTT.

The genes are TRBV6-6 and TRBJ1-3, with D hard to call. CDR1 and CDR2 (germline): MNHNY, SVGAGI (reference sequence). The CDR3 runs to 13 residues. V was pared by 4 bases and J by 4 bases, with 8 bases between. As DNA, the CDR3 is TGTGCCAGCAGTTTACAGAGAGGAAACACCATATATTTT. Translation: CASSLQRGNTIYF.

V and J are TRBV19 and TRBJ1-5; D perhaps matches TRBD1 (6 bases). Germline CDR1 LNHDA, CDR2 SQIVND (reference sequence). Trimming stripped 8 bases from V and 6 bases from J, with 17 bases between. The CDR3 contains 14 residues. The CDR3 DNA follows: TGTGCCAGTGACAAGAGGTCAGGGGTTCAGCCCCAGCATTTT. The encoded protein is CASDKRSGVQPQHF.

The rearrangement links TRBV6-5 to TRBJ1-2; D is ambiguous. CDR1 and CDR2 from the germline V gene are MNHEY and SVGAGI. Trimming shortened V by 0 bases and J by 6 bases, and 11 bases separated the two germline ends. The CDR3 sequence is 14 residues long. The CDR3 DNA follows: TGTGCCAGCAGTTACTCGGCCAGGTACCATGGCTACACCTTC. This encodes CASSYSARYHGYTF.

This chain links TRBV5-4 with TRBJ1-2; D might be TRBD1 (6 bases). Germline CDR1 reads SGHNT; CDR2 reads YYREEE (reference sequence). V dropped 4 bases and J dropped 8 bases, with 15 bases sitting between them. The CDR3 extends over 13 amino acids. The CDR3 nucleotides read TGTGCCAGCAGCCTCGGACAGCGACAAGGCTACACCTTC. This sequence encodes CASSLGQRQGYTF. The whole variable domain, filled in from reference TRBV5-4 and TRBJ1-2, reads ETGVTQSPTHLIKTRGQQVTLRCSSQSGHNTVSWYQQALGQGPQFIFQYYREEENGRGNFPPRFSGLQFPNYSSELNVNALELDDSALYLCASSLGQRQGYTFGSGTRLTVV.

This rearrangement joins TRBV2 to TRBJ2-1, with D possibly matching TRBD2 (6 bases). V lost 6 bases to trimming and J lost 4 bases, with 22 bases between them. CDR3 length equals 17 residues. CDR1 and CDR2 from the germline V gene are SNHLY and FYNNEI. CDR3 nucleotide sequence: TGTGCCAGCAGCAAAAGACCGGGACTTGACTTATACAATGAGCAGTTCTTC. Its protein product is CASSKRPGLDLYNEQFF.

The chain links TRBV4-3 to TRBJ2-3; D remains ambiguous. From germline, CDR1 is LGHNA and CDR2 YSLEER. This CDR3 spans 13 amino acids. Trimming left V 4 bases short and J 3 bases short, with 8 bases between. The CDR3: CASSPVRTDTQYF. The CDR3 DNA follows: TGCGCCAGCAGCCCTGTCAGGACAGATACGCAGTATTTT.

This clone was seen just once. The chain links TRBV4-1 to TRBJ1-1; D not certain. Looked up from germline, CDR1 is MGHRA and CDR2 is YSYEKL. The CDR3 runs to 16 residues. V was shortened by 0 bases and J by 1 base, with 12 bases between the two germline ends. DNA of the CDR3: TGCGCCAGCAGCCAAGATAGGTGGGAGGGGAACACTGAAGCTTTCTTT. This encodes CASSQDRWEGNTEAFF.

J is TRBJ2-1 and V is TRBV7-3; D possibly corresponds to TRBD2 (6 bases). Germline V lookup: CDR1 SGHTA, CDR2 FQGTGA. V gave up 5 bases and J gave up 8 bases, with 19 bases separating them. This CDR3 is 15 amino acids long. CDR3 nucleotide sequence: TGTGCCAGCAGCGCACAAAGTGGGTGGGGGGATGAGCAGTTCTTC. Translated: CASSAQSGWGDEQFF.

The rearrangement links TRBV4-3 to TRBJ1-4; D unclear. Germline CDR1 LGHNA, CDR2 YSLEER. The length of the CDR3 is 15 residues. Trimming removed 0 bases at V and 6 bases at J, with 11 bases between. The CDR3 bases are TGCGCCAGCAGCCAAGATTCGTCGGAGGATGAAAAACTGTTTTTT. Translated: CASSQDSSEDEKLFF.

The V and J genes are TRBV2 and TRBJ2-1; 9 bases agree with TRBD2. The CDR3 consists of 14 residues. Germline values: CDR1 SNHLY, CDR2 FYNNEI. J was trimmed by 2 bases and V by 8 bases; bases with no gene match: 4. The CDR3 sequence is CASRREGAYNEQFF. CDR3 nucleotide sequence: TGTGCCAGCCGGCGGGAGGGGGCCTACAATGAGCAGTTCTTC.

V usage is TRBV6-6 and J usage is TRBJ2-7, with D maybe TRBD1 (5 bases). The CDR3 length is 14 residues. CDR1 is MNHNY and CDR2 is SVGAGI in the germline V gene (reference sequence). V shed 6 bases and J shed 2 bases, with 14 bases lying between them. In nucleotides, the CDR3 is TGTGCCAGCAGCCCAGATCAGGGTACCTACGAGCAGTACTTC. Protein sequence: CASSPDQGTYEQYF.

Here the CDR3 reads CASSILGGRAYTGELFF. DNA for the CDR3: TGTGCCAGTAGTATTTTAGGCGGGAGGGCCTACACCGGGGAGCTGTTTTTT. This chain uses TRBV19 with TRBJ2-2; 9 bases align to TRBD2. This CDR3 has 17 residues. CDR1 LNHDA and CDR2 SQIVND come from the germline V gene (reference sequence). J was trimmed by 3 bases and V by 3 bases; bases with no gene match: 8.

The chain employs TRBV19 and TRBJ2-5; 7 bases are a match to TRBD1. The germline CDR1 and CDR2 sequences are LNHDA and SQIVND (reference sequence). The length of the CDR3 is 15 residues. J lost 1 base, V lost 5 bases, and 7 bases had no gene match. The CDR3 is CASSRRRTGQETQYF. For the CDR3, the DNA is TGTGCCAGTAGTCGAAGGAGGACAGGCCAAGAGACCCAGTACTTC.

The chain recombines TRBV28 with TRBJ1-5; possible D gene TRBD1, 6 bases. The germline V and J ends were trimmed by 4 bases and 0 bases, with 19 bases remaining between them. There are 18 residues in the CDR3. Germline V CDR1 and CDR2: MDHEN, SYDVKM. CDR3 bases: TGTGCCAGCAGTTCAGCGGGACACGAGAGAAATAGCAATCAGCCCCAGCATTTT. Its translation: CASSSAGHERNSNQPQHF.

The chain is built from TRBV6-1 and TRBJ2-3; D possibly corresponds to TRBD2 (6 bases). Germline CDR1 reads MNHNS; CDR2 reads SASEGT. This CDR3 has 14 amino acids. The V gene lost 2 bases and the J gene lost 2 bases, with 8 bases spanning the gap. The CDR3 region has the DNA TGTGCCAGCAGTGAACGGGGGTCCACAGATACGCAGTATTTT. This sequence encodes CASSERGSTDTQYF.

The chain is built from TRBV19 and TRBJ2-7; D call uncertain. CDR1 is LNHDA, CDR2 SQIVND, per germline (reference sequence). CDR3 size: 14 residues. Between the trimmed V and J ends, which lost 5 bases and 3 bases, there was a span of 14 bases. The DNA of the CDR3 is TGTGCCAGTAGTCCAATAGACTCGGTCTACGAGCAGTACTTC. Translating gives CASSPIDSVYEQYF.

The rearrangement joins TRBV5-1 to TRBJ1-1; D may be TRBD1 (5 bases). Germline CDR1 is SGHRS and CDR2 is YFSETQ. The V end was cut by 0 bases, the J end by 4 bases, with 10 bases between. There are 14 residues in the CDR3. The CDR3 nucleotides read TGCGCCAGCAGCTTGGTTCAGGGCGGCACTGAAGCTTTCTTT. Translated, it gives CASSLVQGGTEAFF.